One TCR beta chain is described in this entry. This sample is part of a study of blood T cell repertoires in COVID-19. Study in general: From T cells, B-cell-depleted T cells, or PBMCs came the material, which was cDNA or gDNA.

The method was immunoSEQ multiplex PCR; TCRdb's version includes in-frame clones alone and lacks a portion of them. This table holds roughly 150,000 clones, 81% found once. The sequence was collected from a woman aged 35 to 49 with acute COVID-19. Input material: PBMCs or T cells enriched from blood (not recorded which).

CDR3 sequence (DNA): TGTGCCAGCAGCTTAGCAGGGGCAGGAATGGAAAAACTGTTTTTT. Translating gives CASSLAGAGMEKLFF. This sequence joins TRBV7-9 and TRBJ1-4; weak D call: TRBD1 (5 bases). This CDR3 comprises 15 residues. Trimming pared 0 bases from V and 8 bases from J, leaving 13 bases between. Germline assignment: CDR1 SEHNR and CDR2 FQNEAQ (reference sequence).